The entry that follows covers one T cell receptor beta chain sequence. The sample originates from a study of blood T cell repertoires in COVID-19. Study at large: COVID-19 samples collected from the United States, Italy and Spain covered acute and convalescent phases. Sources were T cells, B-cell-depleted T cells, or PBMCs; the material itself was cDNA or gDNA.

The ends lost 3 bases at V and 6 bases at J; junction bases unmatched: 4. CDR3 length: 14 amino acids. Germline CDR1 and CDR2: MGHDK and SYGVNS. Repertoires were generated with immunoSEQ multiplex PCR, while TCRdb's copy carries only in-frame clones and drops some. The table records about 230,000 clones, under 90% of them present only once. Sequencing used peripheral blood. This sequence was found in a man between 50 and 59 years old with COVID-19, enrolled during active disease. J is TRBJ2-7 and V is TRBV25-1; 11 nucleotides agree with TRBD2. The CDR3 region has the DNA TGTGCCAGCAGTGAGGCTCTAGCGGGAGGCGAGCAGTACTTC. Protein product: CASSEALAGGEQYF.